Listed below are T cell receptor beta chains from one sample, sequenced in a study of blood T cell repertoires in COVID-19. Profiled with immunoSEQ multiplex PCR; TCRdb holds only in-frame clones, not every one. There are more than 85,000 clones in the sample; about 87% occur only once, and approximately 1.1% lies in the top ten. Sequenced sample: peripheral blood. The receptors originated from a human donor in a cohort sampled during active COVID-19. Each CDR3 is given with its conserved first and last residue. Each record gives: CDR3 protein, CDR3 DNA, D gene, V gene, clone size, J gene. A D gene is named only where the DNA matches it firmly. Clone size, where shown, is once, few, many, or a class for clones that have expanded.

CATSDGGEWQPQHF | TGTGCCACCAGTGATGGGGGGGAGTGGCAGCCCCAGCATTTT | . | TRBV24-1 | . | TRBJ1-5
CASSSGTGGRETQYF | TGTGCCAGCAGCTCCGGGACAGGGGGTCGAGAGACCCAGTACTTC | TRBD1 | TRBV13 | . | TRBJ2-5
CASSPTWGRPAQYF | TGTGCCAGCAGCCCGACTTGGGGGAGGCCGGCCCAGTATTTT | . | TRBV7-2 | . | TRBJ2-3
CASSLRQGYTGELFF | TGTGCCAGCAGTTTACGACAGGGATACACCGGGGAGCTGTTTTTT | TRBD1 | TRBV27 | . | TRBJ2-2
CASSQAEGDRRYANYGYTF | TGCGCCAGCAGCCAAGCCGAAGGAGATCGACGCTACGCTAACTATGGCTACACCTTC | . | TRBV4-1 | . | TRBJ1-2
CASSLGIGAYEQYF | TGTGCCAGCAGCTTGGGGATAGGGGCCTACGAGCAGTACTTC | . | TRBV5-6 | . | TRBJ2-7
CASSLPQGMDTEAFF | TGTGCCAGCAGCCTGCCGCAGGGGATGGACACTGAAGCTTTCTTT | . | TRBV5-4 | . | TRBJ1-1
CATSGGGIYEQYF | TGTGCCACCAGCGGGGGGGGGATCTACGAGCAGTACTTC | TRBD2 | TRBV15 | . | TRBJ2-7
CASSPGLAGGHQETQYF | TGCGCCAGCAGCCCCGGACTAGCGGGGGGACACCAAGAGACCCAGTACTTC | TRBD2 | TRBV5-1 | . | TRBJ2-5
CASTRTGTHYEQYF | TGTGCCAGCACCAGGACAGGCACCCACTACGAGCAGTACTTC | TRBD1 | TRBV28 | . | TRBJ2-7
CSVARTTINTEAFF | TGCAGCGTGGCACGGACTACGATAAACACTGAAGCTTTCTTT | . | TRBV29-1 | . | TRBJ1-1
CASSFLLPGGVADTQYF | TGTGCCAGCAGTTTTCTACTCCCAGGGGGCGTCGCAGATACGCAGTATTTT | TRBD1 | TRBV28 | . | TRBJ2-3
CASSVVGGAGEQYF | TGTGCCAGCAGCGTAGTAGGAGGGGCTGGGGAGCAGTACTTC | . | TRBV9 | . | TRBJ2-7
CASNSRIYGYTF | TGTGCCAGCAATTCTAGGATCTATGGCTACACCTTC | . | TRBV2 | once | TRBJ1-2
CASSDAGTGGRIYGYTF | TGTGCCAGCAGTGACGCCGGGACAGGGGGTCGAATCTATGGCTACACCTTC | TRBD1 | TRBV27 | once | TRBJ1-2
CASSPERYGGQYF | TGTGCCAGCAGCCCCGAACGGTACGGGGGGCAGTATTTT | . | TRBV7-3 | once | TRBJ2-3
CASSSDSGPDEKLFF | TGCGCCAGCAGCTCCGACTCAGGGCCTGATGAAAAACTGTTTTTT | . | TRBV4-1 | . | TRBJ1-4
CAGSQEAVHTEAFF | TGCGCCGGCAGCCAAGAGGCGGTCCACACTGAAGCTTTCTTT | . | TRBV4-3 | . | TRBJ1-1
CASSRLADYEQYF | TGCGCCAGCAGCCGACTAGCGGACTACGAGCAGTACTTC | TRBD2 | TRBV4-1 | . | TRBJ2-7
CASSEGQGGYNSPLHF | TGTGCCAGCAGCGAAGGACAGGGGGGCTATAATTCACCCCTCCACTTT | TRBD1 | TRBV9 | few | TRBJ1-6
CASSLGGLAGGRKQFF | TGTGCCAGCAGCTTAGGGGGACTAGCGGGAGGAAGAAAGCAGTTCTTC | TRBD2 | TRBV7-2 | . | TRBJ2-1
CASSPTGDEQYF | TGTGCCAGCAGCCCGACAGGGGACGAGCAGTACTTC | TRBD1 | TRBV7-9 | few | TRBJ2-7
CASSLRLAGATDTQYF | TGTGCCAGCAGCTTACGACTAGCGGGGGCCACAGATACGCAGTATTTT | TRBD2 | TRBV11-2 | once | TRBJ2-3
CATSRDGGAQEHYNSPLHF | TGTGCCACCAGCAGAGACGGGGGGGCTCAGGAGCACTATAATTCACCCCTCCACTTT | . | TRBV15 | . | TRBJ1-6
CASSLRQGGQPQHF | TGTGCCAGCAGCTTAAGACAGGGAGGTCAGCCCCAGCATTTT | TRBD1 | TRBV7-6 | . | TRBJ1-5
CASSTSGRAGNEQFF | TGCGCCAGCAGCACTAGCGGGAGGGCCGGCAATGAGCAGTTCTTC | TRBD2 | TRBV5-1 | . | TRBJ2-1
CASSPLGGSNYGYTF | TGTGCCAGCTCACCACTGGGGGGGTCTAACTATGGCTACACCTTC | . | TRBV18 | . | TRBJ1-2
CASSQGVRQGTYGYTF | TGTGCCAGCAGCCAAGGCGTGAGACAGGGGACTTATGGCTACACCTTC | TRBD1 | TRBV3-1/TRBV3-2 | once | TRBJ1-2
CASRDGRFNQPQHF | TGTGCCAGCAGGGACGGGAGATTTAATCAGCCCCAGCATTTT | . | TRBV6-5 | . | TRBJ1-5
CASSLKGGPYGYTF | TGTGCCAGCAGCCTCAAAGGAGGACCCTATGGCTACACCTTC | . | TRBV3-1/TRBV3-2 | . | TRBJ1-2
CASSVGQGNTDTQYF | TGTGCCAGCAGCGTCGGACAGGGTAACACAGATACGCAGTATTTT | TRBD1 | TRBV9 | . | TRBJ2-3
CASSLQTGDFGGYTF | TGCGCCAGCAGCTTACAGACAGGGGATTTCGGTGGCTACACCTTC | TRBD1 | TRBV5-1 | . | TRBJ1-2
CASSMEGGREPRGTQYF | TGTGCCAGCAGCATGGAAGGAGGGCGGGAGCCCCGGGGGACGCAGTATTTT | TRBD2 | TRBV7-8 | . | TRBJ2-3